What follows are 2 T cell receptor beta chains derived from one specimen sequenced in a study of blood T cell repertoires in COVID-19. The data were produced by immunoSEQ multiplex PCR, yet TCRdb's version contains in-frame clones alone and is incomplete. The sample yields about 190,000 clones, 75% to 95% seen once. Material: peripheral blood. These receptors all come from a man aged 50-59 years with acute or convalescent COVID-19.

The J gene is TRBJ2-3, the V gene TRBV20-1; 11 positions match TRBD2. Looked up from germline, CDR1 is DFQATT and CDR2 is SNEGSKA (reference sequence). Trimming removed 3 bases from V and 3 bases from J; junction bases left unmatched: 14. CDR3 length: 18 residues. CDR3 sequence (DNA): TGCAGTGCTAGTGCTGAGGGGAGACTAGCGGGGCAGACAGATACGCAGTATTTT. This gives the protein CSASAEGRLAGQTDTQYF.

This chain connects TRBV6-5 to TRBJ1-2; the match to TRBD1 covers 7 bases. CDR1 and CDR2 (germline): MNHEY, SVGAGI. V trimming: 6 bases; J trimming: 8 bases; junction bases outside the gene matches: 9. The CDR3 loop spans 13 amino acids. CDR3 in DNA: TGTGCCAGCAGGAAACAGGGGATAGAGGGCTACACCTTC. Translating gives CASRKQGIEGYTF.